This T cell receptor (beta chain) was profiled in a study of cytomegalovirus exposure and HLA in healthy donors. The study's findings and limits: Rarity held for most TCR sequences, but there were some public TCRs that occurred in many donors.

Researchers ran the PCR with 60 Vbeta and 13 Jbeta primers. Using immunoSEQ multiplex PCR, the repertoire was profiled, and TCRdb retains in-frame clones only, with some absent. There are more than 80,000 clones in the sample; about 70% occur only once, and roughly 13% lies in the top ten. The CDR3 runs 13 residues. Looked up from germline, CDR1 is SSHAT and CDR2 is FNYEAQ (reference sequence). With regard to this clone: The antigen is unknown. A read error may account for a junction end that differs from germline.

The rearrangement joins TRBV7-7 to TRBJ1-4, with D tentatively TRBD1 (5 bases). The receptor's source is a woman in her seventies in good health and CMV-seropositive. Sequenced input: PBMCs. The CDR3 nucleotides read TGTGCTAGCAGCTTAAGACAGAATGAAAAACTGTTTTTT. It codes for CASSLRQNEKLFF.